The 9 T cell receptor beta chains listed next were all sequenced from one sample in a study of cytomegalovirus exposure and HLA in healthy donors (TCRdb year 2017). The library was obtained by the immunoSEQ multiplex PCR assay. A mixture of 60 forward primers for TCR Vbeta segments and 13 reverse primers for TCR Jbeta segments was used in the multiplex PCR. Sourced from immuneACCESS, this table was stored by TCRdb with only in-frame sequences that have V and J called. A share of the clones is absent; for the studies checked, an unresolved V gene accounts for under half, and the remainder has no known explanation. The sample includes hundreds of thousands of clones, with 72% observed a single time. About 2.2% of the sample goes to the ten largest clones. Sequencing was done on a sample of PBMCs. These receptors were collected from a female donor in good health and CMV-seronegative.

This chain connects TRBV5-8 to TRBJ1-3; the D gene is possibly TRBD1 (6 bases). CDR3 length equals 14 residues. Deletions cut 3 bases from V and 2 bases from J, with 9 bases between. CDR1 and CDR2 from the germline V gene are SGHTS and YDEGEE. This CDR3 is CASSSPGAGNTIYF. Here the CDR3 DNA reads TGTGCCAGCAGCTCCCCAGGGGCTGGAAACACCATATATTTT.

This clone appeared a single time. Its ends do not fully match the called genes, so a read error is possible. The rearrangement uses TRBV7-9 and TRBJ2-7, with TRBD2 matching over 10 bases. The CDR3 is 13 amino acids. Looked up from germline, CDR1 is SEHNR and CDR2 is FQNEAQ (reference sequence). The CDR3 loop is CSSSGRGSYEQYF. The DNA for the CDR3 is TGTTCCAGCAGCGGGAGGGGATCCTACGAGCAGTACTTC. Full variable domain (outside the CDR3, taken from reference TRBV7-9 and TRBJ2-7): DTGVSQNPRHKITKRGQNVTFRCDPISEHNRLYWYRQTLGQGPEFLTYFQNEAQLEKSRLLSDRFSAERPKGSFSTLEIQRTEQGDSAMYLCSSSGRGSYEQYFGPGTRLTVT.

This chain links TRBV5-1 with TRBJ2-2, with D perhaps TRBD2 (5 bases). The germline V gene encodes CDR1 SGHRS and CDR2 YFSETQ. The CDR3 length is 14 residues. V lost 0 bases to trimming and J lost 4 bases, with 7 bases between them. The CDR3 protein is CASSLEGVTGELFF. CDR3 nucleotides: TGCGCCAGCAGCTTGGAGGGAGTCACCGGGGAGCTGTTTTTT.

The chain carries TRBV2 and TRBJ2-5; 13 bases are shared with TRBD2. The J call may be faulty, since TRBJ2-7 better matches the DNA end. Germline assignment: CDR1 SNHLY and CDR2 FYNNEI. The CDR3 runs 14 residues. The CDR3 DNA sequence: TGTGCCACCGACCTGACTAGCGGGAGGAACGAGCAGTACTTC. This encodes CATDLTSGRNEQYF.

This sequence joins TRBV27 and TRBJ2-7, with 9 bases identical to TRBD2. The germline V gene encodes CDR1 MNHEY and CDR2 SMNVEV (reference sequence). The ends lost 8 bases at V and 3 bases at J; junction bases unmatched: 8. The CDR3 consists of 14 residues. Here the CDR3 DNA reads TGTGCCAGCCACCCCGGGACTAGCCTCTACGAGCAGTACTTC. Protein: CASHPGTSLYEQYF.

J is TRBJ1-6 and V is TRBV5-6; a possible D gene is TRBD1 (6 bases). Per germline, CDR1 SGHDT and CDR2 YYEEEE. Trimming removed 4 bases from V and 7 bases from J, with 18 bases in between. The CDR3 is 16 residues long. The CDR3 loop reads CASSLRVGTPNSPLHF. The DNA of the CDR3 is TGTGCCAGCAGCCTTAGGGTTGGGACACCGAATTCACCCCTCCACTTT.

The chain recombines TRBV13 with TRBJ2-3; D perhaps matches TRBD2 (6 bases). This CDR3 is built from 15 residues. Trimming stripped 1 base from V and 1 base from J, with 9 bases between. Looked up from germline, CDR1 is PRHDT and CDR2 is FYEKMQ (reference sequence). CDR3 protein: CASSLEVAGTDTQYF. As DNA, the CDR3 is TGTGCCAGCAGCTTAGAGGTAGCGGGCACAGATACGCAGTATTTT.

This chain's CDR3 is CASSFPLELAGEGADTQYF. CDR3 nucleotides: TGCGCCAGCAGCTTCCCGCTGGAGCTAGCGGGAGAGGGGGCAGATACGCAGTATTTT. The genes are TRBV5-1 and TRBJ2-3; 10 bases are shared with TRBD2. This CDR3 is 19 amino acids long. Losses at the gene ends were 2 bases for V and 4 bases for J; bases not matched to a gene: 16. The germline V gene encodes CDR1 SGHRS and CDR2 YFSETQ.

V gene TRBV29-1 combines with J gene TRBJ2-6; D gene unclear. V lost 4 bases and J 2 bases, leaving 18 bases between the germline ends. CDR1 is SQVTM and CDR2 is ANQGSEA in the germline V gene. The CDR3 spans 17 residues. The CDR3, as DNA: TGCAGCGTTGGGGTAGGCGGCAGCAACGCTGGGGCCAACGTCCTGACTTTC. This translates into CSVGVGGSNAGANVLTF.